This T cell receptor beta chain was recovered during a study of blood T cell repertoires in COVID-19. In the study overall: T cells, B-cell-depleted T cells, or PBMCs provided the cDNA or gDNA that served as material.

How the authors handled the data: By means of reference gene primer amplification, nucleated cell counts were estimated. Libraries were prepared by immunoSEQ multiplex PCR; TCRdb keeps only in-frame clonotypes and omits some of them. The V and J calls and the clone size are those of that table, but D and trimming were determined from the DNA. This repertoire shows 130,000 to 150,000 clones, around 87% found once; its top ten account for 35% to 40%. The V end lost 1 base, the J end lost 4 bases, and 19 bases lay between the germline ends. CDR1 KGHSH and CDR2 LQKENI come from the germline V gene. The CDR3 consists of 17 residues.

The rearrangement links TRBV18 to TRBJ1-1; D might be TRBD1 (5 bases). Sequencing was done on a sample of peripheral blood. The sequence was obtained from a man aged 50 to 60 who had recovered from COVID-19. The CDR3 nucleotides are TGTGCCAGCTCACCACGGGGCGGGAAGGGGTTAGGCACTGAAGCTTTCTTT. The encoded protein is CASSPRGGKGLGTEAFF.